Given below is one T cell receptor beta chain in context. Its antigen is undetermined. The sample comes from a study of T-cell memory formation after mild COVID-19. General study results and limits: Contracting CD4+ clones sat mainly in CM and EM; CD8+ in EMRA.

The V gene's germline CDR1 is SGHRS and CDR2 YFSETQ. Trimming pared 2 bases from V and 0 bases from J, leaving 20 bases between. This CDR3 is 18 amino acids long. TCRdb reprocessed the 5' RACE reads with MiXCR, giving one entry per CDR3 protein. Of roughly 170,000 distinct CDR3 sequences in the sample, about 18% were seen once. The sequenced sample consisted of PBMCs or a T cell subset sorted from them (not recorded which). The sequence came from a man between 18 and 29 years old who had mild COVID-19 (a few samples of this study predate the infection). Cell type and time point are not known. V and J are TRBV5-1 and TRBJ1-1; D might be TRBD1 (6 bases). The CDR3 bases are TGCGCCAGCAGCTTACAGGGTCTGGGGTCGGGGGTGAACACTGAAGCTTTCTTT. This codes for CASSLQGLGSGVNTEAFF. The entire variable domain, with the rest obtained from reference TRBV5-1 and TRBJ1-1, is as follows: KAGVTQTPRYLIKTRGQQVTLSCSPISGHRSVSWYQQTPGQGLQFLFEYFSETQRNKGNFPGRFSGRQFSNSRSEMNVSTLELGDSALYLCASSLQGLGSGVNTEAFFGQGTRLTVV.